Below are 29 T cell receptor beta chains sequenced from a single sample in a study of cytomegalovirus exposure and HLA in healthy donors. The study ran its PCR with 60 Vbeta and 13 Jbeta primers. Only in-frame clones appear in the TCRdb table, and some are missing; sequencing was by immunoSEQ multiplex PCR. The sample consists of 95,000 to 150,000 clones, nearly 80% of them appearing once. The source material was PBMCs. The source is a woman aged 25 to 39 in good health and CMV-seropositive.

The chain has TRBV5-8 and TRBJ2-5; 7 bases line up with TRBD1. After removal of 2 bases from V and 2 bases from J, the junction contained 3 bases not matched to a gene. Germline assignment: CDR1 SGHTS and CDR2 YDEGEE. The CDR3 is 14 residues long. The CDR3 coding sequence is TGTGCCAGCAGCTTAGACAGGGTTCAAGAGACCCAGTACTTC. It codes for CASSLDRVQETQYF.

This clone showed up just a few times. The gene calls are TRBV7-2 and TRBJ1-5; D uncertain. Trimming shortened V by 2 bases and J by 5 bases, and 10 bases separated the two germline ends. The CDR3 spans 14 residues. Germline lookup yields CDR1 SGHTA and CDR2 FQGNSA. The CDR3 coding sequence is TGTGCCAGCAGCTTATGGGAGTTTGATCAGCCCCAGCATTTT. It is translated as CASSLWEFDQPQHF.

CDR3 residues: CASRPQGGAAGELFF. Here the CDR3 DNA reads TGTGCCAGCAGGCCACAGGGGGGAGCTGCCGGGGAGCTGTTTTTT. The chain carries TRBV28 and TRBJ2-2; 8 bases agree with TRBD1. V was clipped by 6 bases and J by 6 bases; unmatched bases: 9. Per the germline V gene, CDR1 is MDHEN and CDR2 is SYDVKM. The length of the CDR3 is 15 residues.

This chain uses TRBV2 with TRBJ1-4; TRBD1 might be the D (6 bases). Germline CDR1 is SNHLY and CDR2 is FYNNEI. V gave up 1 base and J gave up 4 bases, with 7 bases separating them. The CDR3 loop spans 14 amino acids. The CDR3 loop reads CASSEDRVNEKLFF. CDR3 bases: TGTGCCAGCAGTGAAGACAGGGTTAATGAAAAACTGTTTTTT.

A note on this clone: One end of the junction fails to match germline, which may point to a read error. The genes are TRBV5-4 and TRBJ2-1, with 9 bases fitting TRBD2. The CDR3 is made up of 14 amino acids. Germline lookup yields CDR1 SGHNT and CDR2 YYREEE (reference sequence). CDR3 sequence: CASSRLADPLDGIF. CDR3 coding DNA: TGTGCCAGCAGCCGACTAGCGGACCCCCTCGACGGGATCTTC.

This sequence joins TRBV15 and TRBJ2-3; tentative D call: TRBD2 (6 bases). The germline V and J ends were trimmed by 1 base and 5 bases, with 7 bases remaining between them. The V gene's germline CDR1 is LNHNV and CDR2 YYDKDF (reference sequence). The CDR3 runs to 13 residues. The CDR3: CATSRGGEDTQYF. The DNA for the CDR3 is TGTGCCACCAGCAGAGGGGGGGAAGATACGCAGTATTTT.

For this clone: Other DNA sequences in this specimen translate into the identical CDR3. V usage is TRBV7-9 and J usage is TRBJ2-5; the match to TRBD2 covers 8 bases. Germline lookup yields CDR1 SEHNR and CDR2 FQNEAQ (reference sequence). This CDR3 spans 14 amino acids. Unmatched junction bases numbered 3, after V lost 5 bases and J lost 1 base. As DNA, the CDR3 is TGTGCCAGCAGCCGAAGCGGGGGCCAAGAGACCCAGTACTTC. The encoded protein is CASSRSGGQETQYF. The complete variable domain, with remaining parts taken from reference TRBV7-9 and TRBJ2-5, reads DTGVSQNPRHKITKRGQNVTFRCDPISEHNRLYWYRQTLGQGPEFLTYFQNEAQLEKSRLLSDRFSAERPKGSFSTLEIQRTEQGDSAMYLCASSRSGGQETQYFGPGTRLLVL.

This clone has a single count. The V and J genes are TRBV5-1 and TRBJ2-1; the match to TRBD2 covers 8 bases. This CDR3 contains 16 residues. Trimming at V came to 0 bases and at J to 3 bases, leaving 5 bases not matched to a gene. Germline V gives CDR1 SGHRS, CDR2 YFSETQ. DNA for the CDR3: TGCGCCAGCAGCTTGGAGGGCGGGGGGAACTACAATGAGCAGTTCTTC. Translating it yields CASSLEGGGNYNEQFF.

DNA of the CDR3: TGTGCCAGCAGTCGAGAAATCAGTGTCAGGTGGGAGACCCAGTACTTC. Translation gives CASSREISVRWETQYF. The chain carries TRBV28 and TRBJ2-5, with D uncertain. Trimming took 5 bases from V and 5 from J, leaving 21 bases between them. Germline loops: CDR1 MDHEN, CDR2 SYDVKM. CDR3 size: 16 residues. The whole variable domain, filled in from reference TRBV28 and TRBJ2-5, reads DVKVTQSSRYLVKRTGEKVFLECVQDMDHENMFWYRQDPGLGLRLIYFSYDVKMKEKGDIPEGYSVSREKKERFSLILESASTNQTSMYLCASSREISVRWETQYFGPGTRLLVL.

Only one count was recorded for this clone. The rearrangement uses TRBV30 and TRBJ1-3, with 7 positions matching TRBD1. Germline V gene sequence: CDR1 GTSNPN, CDR2 SVGIG (reference sequence). There are 14 residues in the CDR3. J lost 7 bases, V lost 0 bases, and 6 bases had no gene match. CDR3 region: CAWSVKGARNTIYF. In nucleotides, the CDR3 is TGTGCCTGGAGTGTTAAGGGGGCCCGGAACACCATATATTTT.

The chain employs TRBV7-9 and TRBJ2-5; TRBD1 matches at 8 bases. V lost 4 bases and J lost 2; bases outside the gene matches: 3. This CDR3 is built from 14 residues. The germline V gene encodes CDR1 SEHNR and CDR2 FQNEAQ (reference sequence). The CDR3 here is CASSSGQGQETQYF. The DNA of the CDR3 is TGTGCCAGCAGCTCCGGACAGGGTCAAGAGACCCAGTACTTC. Filled out from reference TRBV7-9 and TRBJ2-5, the complete variable domain reads DTGVSQNPRHKITKRGQNVTFRCDPISEHNRLYWYRQTLGQGPEFLTYFQNEAQLEKSRLLSDRFSAERPKGSFSTLEIQRTEQGDSAMYLCASSSGQGQETQYFGPGTRLLVL.

The chain is built from TRBV18 and TRBJ1-6; weak D call: TRBD1 (5 bases). CDR3 length: 15 amino acids. V was pared by 5 bases and J by 5 bases, with 13 bases between. Looked up from germline, CDR1 is KGHSH and CDR2 is LQKENI. CDR3 coding DNA: TGTGCCAGCTCATTACTCAGGGATAATAATTCACCCCTCCACTTT. Protein sequence: CASSLLRDNNSPLHF.

The genes are TRBV10-3 and TRBJ1-1; TRBD1 is a possible D gene (6 bases). V lost 6 bases and J lost 1, with 12 bases in between. Germline assignment: CDR1 ENHRY and CDR2 SYGVKD. CDR3 length: 14 residues. CDR3 bases: TGTGCCATCAGCCTGACAGGTAGGAACACTGAAGCTTTCTTT. Its protein product is CAISLTGRNTEAFF.

This clone was recorded only once. This chain joins TRBV6-5 and TRBJ2-5, with D perhaps TRBD1 (5 bases). The end of the DNA is better explained by TRBJ2-7, so the J call may be wrong. This CDR3 has 12 amino acids. In germline, CDR1 is MNHEY, CDR2 SVGAGI. Here the CDR3 DNA reads TGTGCCAGCAGTCCAAGGGGATACGAGCAGTACTTC. Translation: CASSPRGYEQYF.

The chain carries TRBV13 and TRBJ2-1; 7 bases agree with TRBD1. V dropped 11 bases and J dropped 0; count of bases not matched to a gene: 7. Germline V gives CDR1 PRHDT, CDR2 FYEKMQ (reference sequence). The CDR3 loop spans 14 amino acids. This chain's CDR3 is CASEPGGSYNEQFF. In DNA, the CDR3 is TGTGCCTCCGAGCCAGGGGGCTCCTACAATGAGCAGTTCTTC.

The chain combines TRBV6-1 with TRBJ1-5; perhaps TRBD1 as D (6 bases). V dropped 6 bases and J dropped 0 bases, with 6 bases sitting between them. The CDR3 contains 13 residues. CDR1 and CDR2 from the germline V gene are MNHNS and SASEGT. The CDR3 DNA follows: TGTGCCAGCAGGGACAGTAGCAATCAGCCCCAGCATTTT. Its protein is CASRDSSNQPQHF.

This chain connects TRBV18 to TRBJ2-2; possible D gene TRBD2, 5 bases. CDR1 KGHSH and CDR2 LQKENI come from the germline V gene. The germline V and J ends were trimmed by 4 bases and 2 bases, with 14 bases remaining between them. This CDR3 has 16 residues. CDR3 DNA: TGTGCCAGCTCACAGACCGGACTTGTCAACACCGGGGAGCTGTTTTTT. Translating gives CASSQTGLVNTGELFF.

V is TRBV2 and J is TRBJ2-5; 7 bases line up with TRBD2. J gave up 1 base and V 2 bases, and 7 bases lay outside the gene matches. This CDR3 has 16 residues. Per germline, CDR1 SNHLY and CDR2 FYNNEI. CDR3 DNA: TGTGCCAGCAGTGAATGGCGGGGGACGCTCCAAGAGACCCAGTACTTC. Encoded protein: CASSEWRGTLQETQYF.

The DNA of the CDR3 is TGTGCCAGCAGGACCGGGACAGGGAATGACGGGGAGCTGTTTTTT. It encodes CASRTGTGNDGELFF. The chain recombines TRBV7-9 with TRBJ2-2, with TRBD1 matching 9 bases. Trimming removed 6 bases from V and 7 bases from J; junction bases left unmatched: 9. CDR1 SEHNR and CDR2 FQNEAQ come from the germline V gene (reference sequence). The CDR3 totals 15 residues.

This rearrangement joins TRBV5-4 to TRBJ1-2; no definite D call. Looked up from germline, CDR1 is SGHNT and CDR2 is YYREEE (reference sequence). The CDR3 runs 14 residues. The V end lost 5 bases, the J end lost 0 bases, and 11 bases lay between the germline ends. In DNA form, the CDR3 reads TGTGCCAGCAGGCAGGATGAGACTAACTATGGCTACACCTTC. As protein: CASRQDETNYGYTF.

The CDR3 is CASSPLGLAGGPWYF. DNA of the CDR3: TGTGCCAGCAGTCCCCTCGGGCTAGCGGGGGGGCCGTGGTACTTC. The J gene is TRBJ2-7, the V gene TRBV28; 12 positions agree with TRBD2. The trim removed 5 bases at V and 12 bases at J, leaving 14 bases unmatched. The CDR3 is 15 residues long. Germline V lookup: CDR1 MDHEN, CDR2 SYDVKM.

The rearrangement uses TRBV28 and TRBJ1-2, with D unresolved. From germline, CDR1 is MDHEN and CDR2 SYDVKM. The V end was cut by 2 bases, the J end by 5 bases, with 9 bases between. The CDR3 is 13 residues long. In nucleotides, the CDR3 is TGTGCCAGCAGTTTAGGGCAGGTATATGGCTACACCTTC. Its translation: CASSLGQVYGYTF.

The rearrangement uses TRBV11-1 and TRBJ2-1; D is ambiguous. The CDR3 extends over 13 amino acids. Germline values: CDR1 SGHAT, CDR2 FQDESV (reference sequence). Trimming pared 5 bases from V and 4 bases from J, leaving 9 bases between. CDR3 sequence: CASSLDTYNEQFF. For the CDR3, the DNA is TGTGCCAGCAGCCTCGACACGTACAATGAGCAGTTCTTC. Full variable domain (missing parts from reference TRBV11-1 and TRBJ2-1): EAEVAQSPRYKITEKSQAVAFWCDPISGHATLYWYRQILGQGPELLVQFQDESVVDDSQLPKDRFSAERLKGVDSTLKIQPAELGDSAMYLCASSLDTYNEQFFGPGTRLTVL.

V is TRBV7-3 and J is TRBJ1-2; tentatively, D is TRBD1 (6 bases). Trimming took off 3 bases at V and 5 bases at J, with 10 bases between the two ends. Germline assignment: CDR1 SGHTA and CDR2 FQGTGA. The CDR3 spans 13 residues. The CDR3 sequence is CASSFRQGYGYTF. The CDR3 DNA sequence: TGTGCCAGCAGCTTTCGGCAGGGGTATGGCTACACCTTC.

This clone was counted only a few times. This rearrangement joins TRBV5-4 to TRBJ1-6; 9 bases match TRBD1. V lost 0 bases to trimming and J lost 8 bases; unmatched junction nucleotides: 6. Germline-derived CDR1 and CDR2 are SGHNT and YYREEE (reference sequence). This CDR3 region has 16 residues. CDR3 protein: CASSLGQGQGYSPLHF. The CDR3 coding sequence is TGTGCCAGCAGCTTGGGTCAGGGACAGGGTTATTCACCCCTCCACTTT.

The CDR3 sequence: CASSLAGTGGSPLHF. CDR3 nucleotides: TGTGCCAGCAGCTTAGCCGGGACAGGGGGTTCACCCCTCCACTTT. The chain joins TRBV7-9 to TRBJ1-6; 11 bases map to TRBD1. Germline CDR1 and CDR2: SEHNR and FQNEAQ (reference sequence). The CDR3 length is 15 residues. V trimming: 0 bases; J trimming: 9 bases; junction bases outside the gene matches: 1.

This chain connects TRBV27 to TRBJ2-7; 7 bases line up with TRBD1. The CDR3 runs 14 residues. The V and J ends lost 2 bases and 3 bases, in that order; junction bases with no gene match: 4. The germline CDR1 and CDR2 sequences are MNHEY and SMNVEV (reference sequence). The CDR3 region has the DNA TGTGCCAGCAGTTTAAAGGGACAGTTCTACGAGCAGTACTTC. Translation: CASSLKGQFYEQYF.

This clone was observed once. The chain links TRBV7-2 to TRBJ1-4; D perhaps matches TRBD1 (6 bases). CDR3 size: 15 residues. CDR1 is SGHTA and CDR2 is FQGNSA in the germline V gene. Trimming stripped 5 bases from V and 8 bases from J, with 18 bases between. The CDR3 is CASSRRQARGEKLFF. The CDR3, as DNA: TGTGCCAGCAGCCGGAGACAGGCGCGGGGGGAAAAACTGTTTTTT.

This chain joins TRBV15 and TRBJ1-5; D ambiguous. This CDR3 is built from 14 residues. V was trimmed by 3 bases and J by 9 bases, leaving 15 bases between them. In germline, CDR1 is LNHNV, CDR2 YYDKDF (reference sequence). In DNA form, the CDR3 reads TGTGCCACCAGCAGCTCTGGCCTTACGGGGCCCCAGCATTTT. Encoded protein: CATSSSGLTGPQHF.